The 16 T cell receptor beta chains presented below share a single source sample, sequenced in a study of cytomegalovirus exposure and HLA in healthy donors. PCR used 60 Vbeta primers and 13 Jbeta primers. Clones were sequenced by immunoSEQ multiplex PCR, and TCRdb holds only the in-frame ones, with some missing. Among 170,000 or so clones, about 80% were seen once, and the ten largest hold about 3.8%. Sequencing input: PBMCs. The receptors originated from a woman aged 55-69 years in good health and CMV-seropositive.

The genes are TRBV7-9 and TRBJ1-2; D is unresolved. The length of the CDR3 is 16 residues. Trimming stripped 2 bases from V and 4 bases from J, with 17 bases between. The germline CDR1 and CDR2 sequences are SEHNR and FQNEAQ (reference sequence). In DNA form, the CDR3 reads TGTGCCAGCAGCTTAAGCGGCAGTAACGCTTTCTATGGCTACACCTTC. This sequence encodes CASSLSGSNAFYGYTF. Full variable domain (missing parts from reference TRBV7-9 and TRBJ1-2): DTGVSQNPRHKITKRGQNVTFRCDPISEHNRLYWYRQTLGQGPEFLTYFQNEAQLEKSRLLSDRFSAERPKGSFSTLEIQRTEQGDSAMYLCASSLSGSNAFYGYTFGSGTRLTVV.

This chain joins TRBV2 and TRBJ1-2; TRBD1 might be the D (5 bases). The CDR3 contains 13 residues. Between the trimmed V and J ends, which lost 4 bases and 4 bases, there was a span of 10 bases. Germline V gives CDR1 SNHLY, CDR2 FYNNEI. In DNA, the CDR3 is TGTGCCAGCAGTGCGCAGGGAGGCTATGGCTACACCTTC. It is translated as CASSAQGGYGYTF.

The chain couples TRBV4-2 to TRBJ2-3; 9 positions agree with TRBD2. The CDR3 contains 16 residues. The germline gives CDR1 LGHNA, CDR2 YNFKEQ. Losses at the gene ends were 0 bases for V and 9 bases for J; bases not matched to a gene: 10. The CDR3 sequence: CASSQDLSGGKATQYF. Written as DNA, the CDR3 is TGTGCCAGCAGCCAAGATTTAAGCGGGGGGAAGGCAACGCAGTATTTT.

This chain joins TRBV18 and TRBJ1-1; D unclear. Germline V gene lookup returns CDR1 KGHSH and CDR2 LQKENI. The CDR3 length is 15 residues. Deletions cut 3 bases from V and 1 base from J, with 12 bases between. The chain's CDR3 is CASSPSNTPNTEAFF. CDR3 bases: TGTGCCAGCTCACCTTCTAATACTCCGAACACTGAAGCTTTCTTT.

A single count supports this clone. The V and J genes are TRBV30 and TRBJ2-7; 7 bases fit TRBD2. The CDR3 has 10 amino acids. The V segment lost 5 bases and the J segment 7 bases; nucleotides outside the gene matches: 2. CDR1 and CDR2 from the germline V gene are GTSNPN and SVGIG (reference sequence). CDR3 protein: CAWGGVEQYF. The CDR3 region has the DNA TGTGCCTGGGGGGGGGTAGAGCAGTACTTC.

This clone appeared a single time. The chain carries TRBV6-1 and TRBJ2-2; tentative D call: TRBD1 (5 bases). The V end lost 2 bases, the J end lost 0 bases, and 10 bases lay between the germline ends. Germline-derived CDR1 and CDR2 are MNHNS and SASEGT. The CDR3 has 16 residues. The CDR3, as DNA: TGTGCCAGCAGTGAATTTCAGGGTACGAACACCGGGGAGCTGTTTTTT. Amino acid sequence: CASSEFQGTNTGELFF.

About this clone: The same CDR3 arises from other DNA sequences in this sample as well. The chain links TRBV11-2 to TRBJ2-5; 8 bases match TRBD2. CDR3 length: 15 amino acids. Germline assignment: CDR1 SGHAT and CDR2 FQNNGV. The trim removed 3 bases at V and 5 bases at J, leaving 8 bases unmatched. This CDR3 is CASSLGLAGSETQYF. CDR3 coding DNA: TGTGCCAGCAGCTTGGGGTTAGCGGGGTCGGAGACCCAGTACTTC. Variable domain in full (rest from reference TRBV11-2 and TRBJ2-5): EAGVAQSPRYKIIEKRQSVAFWCNPISGHATLYWYQQILGQGPKLLIQFQNNGVVDDSQLPKDRFSAERLKGVDSTLKIQPAKLEDSAVYLCASSLGLAGSETQYFGPGTRLLVL.

The V gene is TRBV5-1, the J gene TRBJ2-5; 8 nucleotides align to TRBD1. CDR1 SGHRS and CDR2 YFSETQ come from the germline V gene. V shed 4 bases, J shed 3 bases, and the junction held 11 bases outside the gene matches. CDR3 length: 16 amino acids. In DNA, the CDR3 is TGCGCCAGCAGCCGGCAACCGACAGGGGCCGAAGAGACCCAGTACTTC. It encodes CASSRQPTGAEETQYF.

The chain recombines TRBV5-1 with TRBJ1-1; possible D gene TRBD1, 6 bases. Per germline, CDR1 SGHRS and CDR2 YFSETQ. The CDR3 is 20 amino acids. The V end lost 0 bases, the J end lost 0 bases, and 24 bases lay between the germline ends. DNA of the CDR3: TGCGCCAGCAGCTTGGCCTTAGCTCCGACGGGTGGGGGCCTGAACACTGAAGCTTTCTTT. As protein: CASSLALAPTGGGLNTEAFF. Together with reference TRBV5-1 and TRBJ1-1, the CDR3 gives the full variable domain: KAGVTQTPRYLIKTRGQQVTLSCSPISGHRSVSWYQQTPGQGLQFLFEYFSETQRNKGNFPGRFSGRQFSNSRSEMNVSTLELGDSALYLCASSLALAPTGGGLNTEAFFGQGTRLTVV.

The chain joins TRBV19 to TRBJ2-7, with TRBD1 as a possible D gene (6 bases). Deletions cut 5 bases from V and 6 bases from J, with 23 bases between. From germline, CDR1 is LNHDA and CDR2 SQIVND (reference sequence). CDR3 length: 16 amino acids. The chain's CDR3 is CASSSHATGNPSEQYF. For the CDR3, the DNA is TGTGCCAGTAGTTCCCACGCGACAGGAAACCCTTCCGAGCAGTACTTC.

This clone has just a few counts. The chain joins TRBV28 to TRBJ1-2, with 7 bases fitting TRBD1. The V segment lost 5 bases and the J segment 2 bases; nucleotides outside the gene matches: 5. CDR1 is MDHEN and CDR2 is SYDVKM in the germline V gene. The CDR3 runs to 14 residues. The CDR3 region has the DNA TGTGCCAGCAGTACCAAGACAGGGAACTATGGCTACACCTTC. Protein sequence: CASSTKTGNYGYTF.

The chain links TRBV7-2 to TRBJ2-1; D is unclear. Germline CDR1 SGHTA, CDR2 FQGNSA. The V end lost 4 bases, the J end lost 5 bases, and 9 bases lay between the germline ends. The CDR3 loop spans 13 amino acids. CDR3 loop: CASSSTFDNEQFF. CDR3 bases: TGTGCCAGCAGCTCGACTTTCGACAATGAGCAGTTCTTC.

The chain couples TRBV5-1 to TRBJ2-1, with unresolved D. The CDR3 has 13 residues. Trimming removed 4 bases at V and 0 bases at J, with 5 bases between. CDR1 and CDR2 (germline): SGHRS, YFSETQ. The CDR3 DNA is TGCGCCAGCAGCGCCAGCTCCTACAATGAGCAGTTCTTC. Translation gives CASSASSYNEQFF.

The chain uses TRBV28 and TRBJ2-4; possible D gene TRBD1, 6 bases. The V gene's germline CDR1 is MDHEN and CDR2 SYDVKM. The germline V and J ends were trimmed by 3 bases and 1 base, with 16 bases remaining between them. This CDR3 is built from 17 residues. The CDR3 is CASSLPTGLGAKNIQYF. The CDR3 DNA is TGTGCCAGCAGTTTGCCTACAGGGCTAGGGGCCAAAAACATTCAGTACTTC.

V is TRBV7-6 and J is TRBJ1-1; D gene unclear. This CDR3 comprises 13 residues. Germline lookup yields CDR1 SGHVS and CDR2 FNYEAQ. V lost 3 bases, J lost 1 base, and 6 bases lay in between. The CDR3 loop is CASSLSSNTEAFF. The CDR3 DNA sequence: TGTGCCAGCAGCTTGTCATCGAACACTGAAGCTTTCTTT.

CDR3 in amino acids: CASSQPSRNTVLHF. As DNA, the CDR3 is TGCGCCAGCAGCCAACCTTCTCGTAATACTGTCCTCCACTTT. The genes are TRBV4-1 and TRBJ1-6; D unresolved. The ends were cut back, 2 bases at V and 15 bases at J, with 17 bases in the middle. Germline V gene data show CDR1 as MGHRA and CDR2 as YSYEKL. This CDR3 contains 14 residues.